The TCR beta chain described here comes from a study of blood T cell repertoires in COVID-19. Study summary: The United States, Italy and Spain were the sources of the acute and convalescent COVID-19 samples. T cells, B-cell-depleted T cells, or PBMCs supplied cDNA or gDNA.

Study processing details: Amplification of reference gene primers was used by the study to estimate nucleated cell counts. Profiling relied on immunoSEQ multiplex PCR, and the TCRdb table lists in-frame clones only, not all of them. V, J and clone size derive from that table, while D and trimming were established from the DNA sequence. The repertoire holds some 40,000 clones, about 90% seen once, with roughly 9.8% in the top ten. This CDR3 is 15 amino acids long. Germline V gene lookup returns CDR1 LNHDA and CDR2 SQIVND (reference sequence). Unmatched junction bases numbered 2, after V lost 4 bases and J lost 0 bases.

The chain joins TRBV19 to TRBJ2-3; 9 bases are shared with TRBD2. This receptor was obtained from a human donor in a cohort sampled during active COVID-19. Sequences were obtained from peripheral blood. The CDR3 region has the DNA TGTGCCAGTAGTAAGCTAGCGGGAAGCACAGATACGCAGTATTTT. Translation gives CASSKLAGSTDTQYF.